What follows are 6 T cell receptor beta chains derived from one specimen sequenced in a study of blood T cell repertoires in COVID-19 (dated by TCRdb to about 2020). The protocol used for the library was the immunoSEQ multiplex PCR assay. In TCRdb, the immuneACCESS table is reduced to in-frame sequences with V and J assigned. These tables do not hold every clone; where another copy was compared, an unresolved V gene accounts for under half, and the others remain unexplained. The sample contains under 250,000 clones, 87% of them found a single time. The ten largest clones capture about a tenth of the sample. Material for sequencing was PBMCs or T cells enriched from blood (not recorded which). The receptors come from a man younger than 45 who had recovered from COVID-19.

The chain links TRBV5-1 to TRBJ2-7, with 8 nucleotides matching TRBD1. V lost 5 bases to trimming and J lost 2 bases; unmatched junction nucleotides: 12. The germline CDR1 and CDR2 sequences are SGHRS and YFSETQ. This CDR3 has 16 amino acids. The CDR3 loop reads CASRTQTGAPTYEQYF. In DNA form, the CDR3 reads TGCGCCAGCAGGACCCAGACAGGGGCGCCGACCTACGAGCAGTACTTC.

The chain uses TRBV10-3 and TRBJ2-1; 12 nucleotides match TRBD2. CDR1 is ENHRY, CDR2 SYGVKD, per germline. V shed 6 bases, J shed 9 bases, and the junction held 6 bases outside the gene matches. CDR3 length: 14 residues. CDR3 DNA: TGTGCCATCAGGTTGACTAGCGGGAGTCGTGAGCAGTTCTTC. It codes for CAIRLTSGSREQFF.

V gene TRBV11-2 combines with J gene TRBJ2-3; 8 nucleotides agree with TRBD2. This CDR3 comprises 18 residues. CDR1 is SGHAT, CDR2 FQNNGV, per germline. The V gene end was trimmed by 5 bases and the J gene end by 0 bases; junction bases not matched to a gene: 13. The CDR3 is CASSPRLARNPSTDTQYF. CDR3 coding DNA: TGTGCCAGCAGCCCGAGACTAGCGAGAAACCCTAGCACAGATACGCAGTATTTT. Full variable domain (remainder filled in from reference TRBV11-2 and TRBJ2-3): EAGVAQSPRYKIIEKRQSVAFWCNPISGHATLYWYQQILGQGPKLLIQFQNNGVVDDSQLPKDRFSAERLKGVDSTLKIQPAKLEDSAVYLCASSPRLARNPSTDTQYFGPGTRLTVL.

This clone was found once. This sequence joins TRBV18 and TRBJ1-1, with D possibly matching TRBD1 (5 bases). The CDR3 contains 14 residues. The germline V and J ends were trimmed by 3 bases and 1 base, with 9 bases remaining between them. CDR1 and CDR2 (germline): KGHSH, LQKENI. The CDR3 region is CASSPRGANTEAFF. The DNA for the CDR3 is TGTGCCAGCTCACCTCGTGGGGCGAACACTGAAGCTTTCTTT. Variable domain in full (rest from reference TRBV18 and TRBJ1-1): NAGVMQNPRHLVRRRGQEARLRCSPMKGHSHVYWYRQLPEEGLKFMVYLQKENIIDESGMPKERFSAEFPKEGPSILRIQQVVRGDSAAYFCASSPRGANTEAFFGQGTRLTVV.

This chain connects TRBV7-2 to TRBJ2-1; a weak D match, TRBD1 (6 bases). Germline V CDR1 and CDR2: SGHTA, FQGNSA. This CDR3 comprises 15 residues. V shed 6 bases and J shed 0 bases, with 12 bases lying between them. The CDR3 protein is CASRTGQPSYNEQFF. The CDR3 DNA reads TGTGCCAGCAGGACCGGACAGCCCTCCTACAATGAGCAGTTCTTC.

CDR3 bases: TGCGCCAGCAGTGACCCCCGGGGGACAGGGAGAAGAGAGCAGTACTTC. Amino acids: CASSDPRGTGRREQYF. The V gene is TRBV10-1, the J gene TRBJ2-7, with TRBD1 identical over 9 bases. Germline V gives CDR1 WNHNN, CDR2 SYGVQD (reference sequence). J was trimmed by 7 bases and V by 3 bases; bases with no gene match: 13. The CDR3 has 16 residues.